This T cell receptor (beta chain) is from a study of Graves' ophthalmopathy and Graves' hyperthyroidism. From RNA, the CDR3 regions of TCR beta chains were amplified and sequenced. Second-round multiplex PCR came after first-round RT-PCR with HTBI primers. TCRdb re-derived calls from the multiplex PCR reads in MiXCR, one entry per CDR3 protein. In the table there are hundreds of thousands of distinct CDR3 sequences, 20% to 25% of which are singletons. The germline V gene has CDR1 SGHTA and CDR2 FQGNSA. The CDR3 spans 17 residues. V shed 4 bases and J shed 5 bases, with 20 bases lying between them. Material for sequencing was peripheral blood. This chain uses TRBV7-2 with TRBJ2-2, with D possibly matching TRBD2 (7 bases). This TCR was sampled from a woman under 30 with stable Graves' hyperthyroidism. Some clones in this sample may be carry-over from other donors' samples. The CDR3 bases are TGTGCCAGCAGCTCTAGCAGGGGACTACCTAGAACCGGGGAGCTGTTTTTT. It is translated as CASSSSRGLPRTGELFF.